This TCR beta chain was captured in a study of molecular identifiers for immune sequencing clone quantification. Across the study: Replicate runs used RNA from about 19,000 or 110,000 naive CD8 cells, which was split five ways into aliquots, and four of those aliquots were then sequenced.

Libraries used about 19,000 to 1,100,000 sorted naive CD8 T cells and 10%, 30% or 50% RNA input. Naive CD8 T cells were picked out by sorting for CD8+CD4-CCR7+CD45RA+. TCRdb fed the PCR reads into MiXCR, producing one record per CDR3 protein. The sample has more than 450,000 distinct CDR3 sequences; around 23% are singletons. Trimming cost V 5 bases and J 5 bases; bases outside gene matches: 8. This CDR3 is 16 amino acids long. The germline V gene has CDR1 MNHNY and CDR2 SVGAGI (reference sequence). Sequencing was carried out using naive CD8+ T cells from blood, with Jurkat cell RNA spiked in. Regarding subset: FACS-sorted CD8+CD4-CCR7+CD45RA+ naive T cells. This receptor was taken from a human donor in good health. Some libraries in this study had Jurkat cell RNA spiked in. The V gene is TRBV6-6, the J gene TRBJ2-2, with 10 bases identical to TRBD1. CDR3 DNA sequence: TGTGCCAGCAGTCGAATTGGACAGGGGGAAACCGGGGAGCTGTTTTTT. Translation gives CASSRIGQGETGELFF.